The clone carrying this TCR beta chain appeared once. The antigen remains unidentified. TCRdb keeps only in-frame clones here, not all; method: immunoSEQ multiplex PCR. In the table there are approximately 100,000 clones, 93% of which are singletons. This sample was included in a study of Tregs in tolerant kidney transplant recipients. Regarding the study as a whole: Tolerant patients' donor-specific Tregs expanded beyond overall Tregs, suggesting antigen-driven growth.

Unstimulated Tregs (CD4+CD25+CD127-) and CD4+CD25- non-Tregs were sorted from PBMCs. V lost 1 base and J lost 11, with 26 bases in between. The CDR3 covers 18 residues. The germline CDR1 and CDR2 sequences are LGHNA and YSLEER. This chain links TRBV4-3 with TRBJ1-4, with D perhaps TRBD1 (6 bases). The sequence was obtained from a human donor who received a combined kidney and bone marrow transplant. This specimen consisted of CD4+ T cells from blood, obtained before the transplant. The CDR3: CASSQVVGPGQRLYKLFF. Here the CDR3 DNA reads TGCGCCAGCAGCCAAGTAGTTGGTCCGGGACAACGATTGTATAAACTGTTTTTT.